This TCR beta chain was retrieved from a study of blood T cell repertoires in COVID-19. The assay was immunoSEQ multiplex PCR, and TCRdb's table has in-frame clones only and misses some. This sample has 150,000 to 200,000 clones, with less than 85% found just once. CDR1 is MDHEN and CDR2 is SYDVKM in the germline V gene. V was cut by 5 bases and J by 1 base, with 9 bases left in between. The CDR3 loop spans 14 amino acids. This chain links TRBV28 with TRBJ1-5; D gene ambiguous. The source material was peripheral blood. The receptor comes from a human donor with acute or convalescent COVID-19. The donor label of this sample is uncertain. The CDR3 sequence is CASSPELSNQPQHF. The CDR3 DNA reads TGTGCCAGCAGTCCCGAGTTGAGCAATCAGCCCCAGCATTTT. Looking up the rest from reference TRBV28 and TRBJ1-5 gives the full variable domain: DVKVTQSSRYLVKRTGEKVFLECVQDMDHENMFWYRQDPGLGLRLIYFSYDVKMKEKGDIPEGYSVSREKKERFSLILESASTNQTSMYLCASSPELSNQPQHFGDGTRLSIL.